The TCR beta chain under discussion was sequenced for a study of cytomegalovirus exposure and HLA in healthy donors. This CDR3 spans 12 amino acids. The V end was cut by 9 bases, the J end by 8 bases, with 16 bases between. Looked up from germline, CDR1 is MNHNS and CDR2 is SASEGT. With 60 Vbeta and 13 Jbeta primers, the PCR was carried out. Some clones are missing from TCRdb's copy, which holds only in-frame ones; the method was immunoSEQ multiplex PCR. The sample has some 87,000 clones, around 79% seen once. The sample comprised PBMCs. This receptor was taken from a man aged 18 to 30 in good health and CMV-seropositive. The rearrangement uses TRBV6-1 and TRBJ1-2; D is uncertain. The CDR3 reads CASYHEGGGYTF. For the CDR3, the DNA is TGTGCCAGTTATCACGAGGGCGGCGGCTACACCTTC.